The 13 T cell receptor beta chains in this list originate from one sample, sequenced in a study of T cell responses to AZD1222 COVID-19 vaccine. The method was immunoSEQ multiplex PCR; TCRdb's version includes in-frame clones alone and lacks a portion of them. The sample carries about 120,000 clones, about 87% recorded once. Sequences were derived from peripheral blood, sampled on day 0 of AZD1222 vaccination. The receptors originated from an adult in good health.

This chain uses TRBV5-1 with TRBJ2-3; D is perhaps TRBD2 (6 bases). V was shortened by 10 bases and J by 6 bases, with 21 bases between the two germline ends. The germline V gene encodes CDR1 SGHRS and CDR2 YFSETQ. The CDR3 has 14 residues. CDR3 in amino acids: CASRRGLQGDTQYF. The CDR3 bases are TGCGCCTCTCGGAGGGGCCTTCAGGGCGATACGCAGTATTTT.

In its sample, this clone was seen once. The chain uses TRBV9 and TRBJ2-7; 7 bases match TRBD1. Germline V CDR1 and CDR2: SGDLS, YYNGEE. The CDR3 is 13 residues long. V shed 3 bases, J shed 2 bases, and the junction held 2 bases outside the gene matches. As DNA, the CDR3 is TGTGCCAGCAGCGCCGGGACAGCCTACGAGCAGTACTTC. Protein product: CASSAGTAYEQYF.

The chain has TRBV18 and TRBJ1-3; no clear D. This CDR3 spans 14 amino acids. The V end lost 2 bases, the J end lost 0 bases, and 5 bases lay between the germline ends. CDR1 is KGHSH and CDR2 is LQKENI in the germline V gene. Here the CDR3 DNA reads TGTGCCAGCTCACCAAACAGCTCTGGAAACACCATATATTTT. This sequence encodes CASSPNSSGNTIYF.

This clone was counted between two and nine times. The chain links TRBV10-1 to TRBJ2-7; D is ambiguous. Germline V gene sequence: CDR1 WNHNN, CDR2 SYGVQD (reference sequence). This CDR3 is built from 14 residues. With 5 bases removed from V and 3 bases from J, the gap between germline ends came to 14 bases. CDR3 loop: CASSKDRLHYEQYF. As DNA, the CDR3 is TGCGCCAGCAGTAAAGATCGACTCCACTACGAGCAGTACTTC.

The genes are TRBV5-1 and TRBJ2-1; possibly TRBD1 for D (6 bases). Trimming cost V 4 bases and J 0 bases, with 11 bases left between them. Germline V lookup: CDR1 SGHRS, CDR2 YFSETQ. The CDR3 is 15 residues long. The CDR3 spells CASSLQGASYNEQFF. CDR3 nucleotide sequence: TGCGCCAGCAGCCTACAGGGTGCCTCCTACAATGAGCAGTTCTTC.

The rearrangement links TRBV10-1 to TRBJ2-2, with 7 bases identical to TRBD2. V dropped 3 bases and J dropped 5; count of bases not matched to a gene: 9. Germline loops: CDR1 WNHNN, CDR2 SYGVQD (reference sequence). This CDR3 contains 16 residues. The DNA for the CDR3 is TGCGCCAGCAGTGAAGCGGGACTCCTGGGGACCGGGGAGCTGTTTTTT. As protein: CASSEAGLLGTGELFF.

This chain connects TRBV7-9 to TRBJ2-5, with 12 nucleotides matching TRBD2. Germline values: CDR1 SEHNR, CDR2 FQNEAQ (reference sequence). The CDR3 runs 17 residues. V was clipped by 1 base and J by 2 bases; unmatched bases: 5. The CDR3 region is CASSLGTSGTWQETQYF. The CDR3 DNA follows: TGTGCCAGCAGCTTAGGGACTAGCGGGACTTGGCAAGAGACCCAGTACTTC.

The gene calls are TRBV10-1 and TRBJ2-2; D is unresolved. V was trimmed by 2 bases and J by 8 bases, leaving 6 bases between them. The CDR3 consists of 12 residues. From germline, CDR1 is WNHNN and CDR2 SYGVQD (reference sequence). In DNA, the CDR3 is TGCGCCAGCAGTGAGGGATCGGGGGAGCTGTTTTTT. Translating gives CASSEGSGELFF.

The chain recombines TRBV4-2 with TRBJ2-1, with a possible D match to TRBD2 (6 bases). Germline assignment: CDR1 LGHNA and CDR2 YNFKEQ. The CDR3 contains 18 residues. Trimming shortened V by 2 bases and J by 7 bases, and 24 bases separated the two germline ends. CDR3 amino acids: CASSQRPGGTFGQNEQFF. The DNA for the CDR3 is TGTGCCAGCAGCCAACGCCCCGGAGGGACTTTTGGGCAGAATGAGCAGTTCTTC.

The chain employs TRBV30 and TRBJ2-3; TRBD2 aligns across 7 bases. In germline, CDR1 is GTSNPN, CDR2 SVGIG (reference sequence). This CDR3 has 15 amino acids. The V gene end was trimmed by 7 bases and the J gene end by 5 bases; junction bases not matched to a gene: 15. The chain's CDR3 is CASTRGSLQGDTQYF. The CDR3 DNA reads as TGTGCCTCCACTCGCGGGAGCCTCCAGGGAGATACGCAGTATTTT.

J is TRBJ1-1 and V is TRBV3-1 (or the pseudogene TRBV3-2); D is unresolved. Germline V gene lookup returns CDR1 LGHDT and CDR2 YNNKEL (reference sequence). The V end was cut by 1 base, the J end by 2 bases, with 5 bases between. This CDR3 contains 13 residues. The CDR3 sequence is CASSQAYNTEAFF. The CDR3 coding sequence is TGTGCCAGCAGCCAAGCCTATAACACTGAAGCTTTCTTT.

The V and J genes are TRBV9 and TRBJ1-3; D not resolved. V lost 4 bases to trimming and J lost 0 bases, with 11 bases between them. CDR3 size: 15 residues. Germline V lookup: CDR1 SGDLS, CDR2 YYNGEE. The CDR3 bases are TGTGCCAGCAGCAAAGGATTCACCTCTGGAAACACCATATATTTT. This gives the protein CASSKGFTSGNTIYF.

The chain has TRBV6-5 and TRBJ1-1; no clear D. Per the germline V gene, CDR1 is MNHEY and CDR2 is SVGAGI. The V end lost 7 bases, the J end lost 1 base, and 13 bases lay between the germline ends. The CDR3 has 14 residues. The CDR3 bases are TGTGCCAGCACCCCGTCCCTCGCGAACACTGAAGCTTTCTTT. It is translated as CASTPSLANTEAFF.